The clone carrying this T cell receptor beta chain was seen a few times. This sample was taken from a study of T-cell memory formation after mild COVID-19. The CDR3 has 15 residues. CDR1 SNHLY and CDR2 FYNNEI come from the germline V gene. V lost 5 bases and J 3 bases, leaving 14 bases between the germline ends. One entry per CDR3 protein results from TCRdb running MiXCR on the 5' RACE reads. The sample holds about 180,000 distinct CDR3 sequences; more than 15% are singletons and the top ten take 2% to 2.5%. This clonotype was obtained from an adult woman who had mild COVID-19 (a few samples of this study predate the infection). Cell type and time point are not known. Sequencing was done on a sample of PBMCs or a T cell subset sorted from them (not recorded which). The chain combines TRBV2 with TRBJ1-5, with D possibly being TRBD1 (6 bases). The CDR3 here is CASSFNGQYNQPQHF. In nucleotides, the CDR3 is TGTGCCAGCAGTTTCAACGGACAGTACAATCAGCCCCAGCATTTT.